The 8 T cell receptor beta chains listed next were all sequenced from one sample in a study of cytomegalovirus exposure and HLA in healthy donors. Researchers ran the PCR with 60 Vbeta and 13 Jbeta primers. Assay: immunoSEQ multiplex PCR; the TCRdb copy retains only in-frame clones and omits some. This table holds 98,000 or so clones, about 80% found once. The source material was PBMCs. All receptors come from a woman between 18 and 29 years old in good health and CMV-seropositive.

This clone was counted only a few times. The CDR3 is CASTSTSDEQYF. The CDR3 region has the DNA TGTGCCAGCACCTCCACTAGCGACGAGCAGTACTTC. The chain links TRBV28 to TRBJ2-7, with 7 bases fitting TRBD2. The CDR3 is made up of 12 amino acids. V dropped 7 bases and J dropped 5; count of bases not matched to a gene: 5. The germline gives CDR1 MDHEN, CDR2 SYDVKM.

The V call is TRBV6-5, the J call TRBJ1-4; 9 nucleotides align to TRBD1. With V trimmed by 5 bases and J by 2 bases, 0 bases remained unmatched. This CDR3 is 14 amino acids long. CDR1 and CDR2 from the germline V gene are MNHEY and SVGAGI. The CDR3 DNA follows: TGTGCCAGCAGTGGACAGGGGACTAATGAAAAACTGTTTTTT. This encodes CASSGQGTNEKLFF.

This clone was counted between two and nine times. Here the CDR3 DNA reads TGTGCCAGCAGTGCCTTCCTTCAGGGGCCGAACACTGAAGCTTTCTTT. This sequence encodes CASSAFLQGPNTEAFF. The V call is TRBV2, the J call TRBJ1-1; tentative D call: TRBD1 (6 bases). Trimming stripped 4 bases from V and 1 base from J, with 16 bases between. The CDR3 consists of 16 residues. Per germline, CDR1 SNHLY and CDR2 FYNNEI.

This clone was seen a few times. This chain uses TRBV5-5 with TRBJ2-7; 7 bases map to TRBD2. The CDR3 sequence is 14 residues long. Germline CDR1 reads SGHKS; CDR2 reads YYEKEE (reference sequence). The V and J ends lost 4 bases and 3 bases, in that order; junction bases with no gene match: 7. CDR3 sequence: CASSETSILYEQYF. The CDR3 DNA is TGTGCCAGCAGCGAGACTAGCATCCTCTACGAGCAGTACTTC.

The V gene is TRBV4-1, the J gene TRBJ2-7; 8 nucleotides match TRBD2. The CDR3 spans 17 residues. V gave up 1 base and J gave up 0 bases; unmatched junction bases: 8. Germline V gene data show CDR1 as MGHRA and CDR2 as YSYEKL. The CDR3 protein is CASSQVGLAGISYEQYF. CDR3 nucleotides: TGCGCCAGCAGCCAAGTTGGCCTAGCGGGTATCTCCTACGAGCAGTACTTC.

This clone was found a few times. The J gene is TRBJ1-6, the V gene TRBV7-2, with 7 bases identical to TRBD1. The germline CDR1 and CDR2 sequences are SGHTA and FQGNSA. The V and J ends lost 3 bases and 4 bases, in that order; junction bases with no gene match: 6. The CDR3 totals 16 residues. The CDR3, as DNA: TGTGCCAGCAGCTTGAGATCAGGGGGGTATAATTCACCCCTCCACTTT. Amino acids: CASSLRSGGYNSPLHF.

J is TRBJ2-7 and V is TRBV4-1; D is perhaps TRBD1 (5 bases). This CDR3 has 15 residues. V lost 1 base and J 3 bases, leaving 13 bases between the germline ends. The V gene's germline CDR1 is MGHRA and CDR2 YSYEKL. The CDR3 sequence is CASSQVAGPIYEQYF. The CDR3 coding sequence is TGCGCCAGCAGCCAAGTGGCAGGGCCGATCTACGAGCAGTACTTC.

This clone is a singleton in its sample. The J gene is TRBJ2-2, the V gene TRBV18; D might be TRBD1 (6 bases). This CDR3 contains 17 residues. Germline values: CDR1 KGHSH, CDR2 LQKENI. V gave up 2 bases and J gave up 1 base, with 14 bases separating them. The CDR3 loop is CASSPRGNGKNTGELFF. In DNA, the CDR3 is TGTGCCAGCTCACCAAGGGGGAACGGAAAGAACACCGGGGAGCTGTTTTTT.